Below are 7 T cell receptor beta chains sequenced from a single sample in a study of cytomegalovirus exposure and HLA in healthy donors listed by TCRdb under 2017. Preparation of the library involved the immunoSEQ multiplex PCR assay. The multiplex PCR relied on a mix of 60 forward primers for TCR Vbeta segments and 13 reverse primers for TCR Jbeta segments. TCRdb re-hosts the immuneACCESS table, in-frame sequences only. Its copies lack some clones; in the studies checked, an unresolved V gene accounts for under half of them, and the cause for the rest is not known. A total of 180,000 or so clones appear in this sample, roughly 79% of them only once. The leading ten clones occupy 2.9% of the sample. Material: PBMCs. The source is a male donor in good health and CMV-seronegative.

V gene TRBV19 combines with J gene TRBJ1-5; D gene uncertain. This CDR3 has 13 amino acids. Germline V gene data show CDR1 as LNHDA and CDR2 as SQIVND (reference sequence). The V end lost 6 bases, the J end lost 5 bases, and 11 bases lay between the germline ends. For the CDR3, the DNA is TGTGCCAGTAGAAGCCTACTGTATCAGCCCCAGCATTTT. It translates to CASRSLLYQPQHF.

This clone was found once. The chain couples TRBV10-2 to TRBJ2-5; TRBD1 agrees at 10 bases. The tail of the sequence fits TRBJ2-7 better, so the J call may be wrong. The CDR3 consists of 15 residues. Germline V gene sequence: CDR1 WSHSY, CDR2 SAAADI. Written as DNA, the CDR3 is TGCGCCAGCAGTAAAGACAGGGGGCTAACCTACGAGCAGTACTTC. This codes for CASSKDRGLTYEQYF.

V is TRBV6-4 and J is TRBJ2-1; 12 nucleotides line up with TRBD2. V lost 0 bases, J lost 7 bases, and 4 bases stayed unmatched. The CDR3 has 16 residues. Germline assignment: CDR1 MRHNA and CDR2 SNTAGT. In DNA form, the CDR3 reads TGTGCCAGCAGTGACTCGACTAGCGGGAGTAGGAATGAGCAGTTCTTC. This gives the protein CASSDSTSGSRNEQFF.

This clone occurred a few times. Other DNA sequences in the same sample also yield this CDR3. This rearrangement joins TRBV4-1 to TRBJ2-4; TRBD2 matches 8 bases. Germline V lookup: CDR1 MGHRA, CDR2 YSYEKL. Trimming removed 5 bases from V and 0 bases from J; junction bases left unmatched: 12. CDR3 length equals 18 residues. The CDR3 is CASSVGLAGGLAKNIQYF. The CDR3 bases are TGCGCCAGCAGCGTGGGTCTAGCGGGCGGCCTAGCCAAAAACATTCAGTACTTC.

In its sample, this clone was seen a few times. This sample includes further DNA sequences coding for the same CDR3. This chain links TRBV7-3 with TRBJ2-1, with TRBD2 identical over 9 bases. This CDR3 has 15 amino acids. Germline lookup yields CDR1 SGHTA and CDR2 FQGTGA. V gave up 5 bases and J gave up 2 bases; unmatched junction bases: 4. The CDR3 region has the DNA TGTGCCAGCAGCCCGACTAGCGGAGCCTACAATGAGCAGTTCTTC. Protein sequence: CASSPTSGAYNEQFF.

The table lists this clone with a few counts. The CDR3 sequence is CASSIIGTGYNGYTF. The CDR3 coding sequence is TGTGCCAGTAGTATTATCGGGACAGGGTACAACGGCTACACCTTC. This chain joins TRBV19 and TRBJ1-2; TRBD1 matches 9 bases. CDR1 LNHDA and CDR2 SQIVND come from the germline V gene (reference sequence). The CDR3 totals 15 residues. Germline trimming cut 3 bases from V and 8 bases from J; bases unmatched to any gene: 10.

The chain carries TRBV28 and TRBJ1-5; 8 bases line up with TRBD1. Germline-derived CDR1 and CDR2 are MDHEN and SYDVKM. The CDR3 runs 14 residues. V shed 5 bases, J shed 5 bases, and the junction held 5 bases outside the gene matches. DNA of the CDR3: TGTGCCAGCAGTCCACTACAGGGGGATCAGCCCCAGCATTTT. Its translation: CASSPLQGDQPQHF.